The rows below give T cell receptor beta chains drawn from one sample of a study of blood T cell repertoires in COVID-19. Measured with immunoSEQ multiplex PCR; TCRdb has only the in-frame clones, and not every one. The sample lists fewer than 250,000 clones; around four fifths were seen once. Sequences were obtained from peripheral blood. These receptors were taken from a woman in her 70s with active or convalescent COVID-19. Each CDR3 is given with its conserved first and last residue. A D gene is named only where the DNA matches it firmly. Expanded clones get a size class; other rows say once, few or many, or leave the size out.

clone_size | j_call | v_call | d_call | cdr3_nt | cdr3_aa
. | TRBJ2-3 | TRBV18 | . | TGTGCCAGCTCCCCGTCCCAGCTGGGGGGAGATACGCAGTATTTT | CASSPSQLGGDTQYF
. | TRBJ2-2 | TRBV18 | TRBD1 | TGTGCCAGCTCACCTCGGACAGGGGGCAGCACGACCACCGGGGAGCTGTTTTTT | CASSPRTGGSTTTGELFF
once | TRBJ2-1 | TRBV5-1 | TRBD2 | TGCGCCAGCAGCTCCGGGACTAGTCCTCTCGGGCGGTTCTTC | CASSSGTSPLGRFF
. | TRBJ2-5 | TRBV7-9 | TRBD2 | TGTGCCAGCAGCGTCGGGGGGGCCTTCGGGACCCAGTACTTC | CASSVGGAFGTQYF
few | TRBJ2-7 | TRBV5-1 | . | TGCGCCAGCCTCCCCGTAGGGGGGGCAGTCGAGCAGTACTTC | CASLPVGGAVEQYF
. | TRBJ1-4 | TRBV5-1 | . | TGCGCCAGCAGCTTTGGTATCATGAGGTCGCGTGAAAAACTGTTTTTT | CASSFGIMRSREKLFF
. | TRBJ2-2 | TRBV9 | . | TGTGCCAGCAGCGTAGTGCCTAGCGCGGGACTCGGGGAGCTGTTTTTT | CASSVVPSAGLGELFF
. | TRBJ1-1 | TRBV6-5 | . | TGTGCCAGCAACGACCCACAGGGTGAAGCTTTCTTT | CASNDPQGEAFF
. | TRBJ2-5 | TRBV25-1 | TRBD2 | TGTGCCAGCAGTGAATTCCTGCGGGGGGGAGGGGAGACCCAGTACTTC | CASSEFLRGGGETQYF
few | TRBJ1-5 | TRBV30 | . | TGTGCCTGGGATAGAGCCCGAGGCAATCAGCCCCAGCATTTT | CAWDRARGNQPQHF
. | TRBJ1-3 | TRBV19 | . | TGTGCCAGTAGTATAGGCGCCAGGGCCGGAAACACCATATATTTT | CASSIGARAGNTIYF
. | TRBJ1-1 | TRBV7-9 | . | TGTGCCAGCAGCGCACAGGGCATGGTGAACACTGAAGCTTTCTTT | CASSAQGMVNTEAFF
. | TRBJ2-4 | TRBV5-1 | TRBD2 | TGCGCCAGCAGCCCGAGCGGGAGGCAGGACATTCAGTACTTC | CASSPSGRQDIQYF